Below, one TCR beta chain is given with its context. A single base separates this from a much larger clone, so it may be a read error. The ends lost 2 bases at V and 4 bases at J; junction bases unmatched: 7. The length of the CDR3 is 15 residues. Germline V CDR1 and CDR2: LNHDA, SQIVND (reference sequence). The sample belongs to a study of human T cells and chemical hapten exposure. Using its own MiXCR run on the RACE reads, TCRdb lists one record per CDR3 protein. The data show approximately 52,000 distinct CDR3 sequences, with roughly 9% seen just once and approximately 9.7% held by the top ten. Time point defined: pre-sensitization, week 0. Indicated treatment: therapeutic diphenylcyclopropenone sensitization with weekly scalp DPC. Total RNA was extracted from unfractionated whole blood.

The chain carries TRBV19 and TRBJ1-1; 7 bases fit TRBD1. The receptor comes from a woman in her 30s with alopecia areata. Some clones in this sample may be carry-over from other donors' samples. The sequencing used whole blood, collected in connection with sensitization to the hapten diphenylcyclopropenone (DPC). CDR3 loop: CASSIRTGGSTEAFF. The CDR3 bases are TGTGCCAGTAGTATACGGACAGGAGGGAGCACTGAAGCTTTCTTT.